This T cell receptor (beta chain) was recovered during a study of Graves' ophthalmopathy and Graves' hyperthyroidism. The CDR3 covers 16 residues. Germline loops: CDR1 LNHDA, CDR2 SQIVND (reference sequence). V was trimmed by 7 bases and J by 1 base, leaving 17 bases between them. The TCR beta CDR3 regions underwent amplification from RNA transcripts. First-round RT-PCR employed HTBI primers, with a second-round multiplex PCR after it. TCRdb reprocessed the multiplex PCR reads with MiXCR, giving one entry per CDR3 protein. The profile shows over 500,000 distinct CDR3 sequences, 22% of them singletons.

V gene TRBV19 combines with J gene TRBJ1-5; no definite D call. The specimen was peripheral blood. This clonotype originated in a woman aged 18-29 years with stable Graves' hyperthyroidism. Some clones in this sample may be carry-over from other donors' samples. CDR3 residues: CASTPARFRSNQPQHF. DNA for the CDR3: TGTGCCAGTACCCCCGCTAGGTTTCGAAGCAATCAGCCCCAGCATTTT.